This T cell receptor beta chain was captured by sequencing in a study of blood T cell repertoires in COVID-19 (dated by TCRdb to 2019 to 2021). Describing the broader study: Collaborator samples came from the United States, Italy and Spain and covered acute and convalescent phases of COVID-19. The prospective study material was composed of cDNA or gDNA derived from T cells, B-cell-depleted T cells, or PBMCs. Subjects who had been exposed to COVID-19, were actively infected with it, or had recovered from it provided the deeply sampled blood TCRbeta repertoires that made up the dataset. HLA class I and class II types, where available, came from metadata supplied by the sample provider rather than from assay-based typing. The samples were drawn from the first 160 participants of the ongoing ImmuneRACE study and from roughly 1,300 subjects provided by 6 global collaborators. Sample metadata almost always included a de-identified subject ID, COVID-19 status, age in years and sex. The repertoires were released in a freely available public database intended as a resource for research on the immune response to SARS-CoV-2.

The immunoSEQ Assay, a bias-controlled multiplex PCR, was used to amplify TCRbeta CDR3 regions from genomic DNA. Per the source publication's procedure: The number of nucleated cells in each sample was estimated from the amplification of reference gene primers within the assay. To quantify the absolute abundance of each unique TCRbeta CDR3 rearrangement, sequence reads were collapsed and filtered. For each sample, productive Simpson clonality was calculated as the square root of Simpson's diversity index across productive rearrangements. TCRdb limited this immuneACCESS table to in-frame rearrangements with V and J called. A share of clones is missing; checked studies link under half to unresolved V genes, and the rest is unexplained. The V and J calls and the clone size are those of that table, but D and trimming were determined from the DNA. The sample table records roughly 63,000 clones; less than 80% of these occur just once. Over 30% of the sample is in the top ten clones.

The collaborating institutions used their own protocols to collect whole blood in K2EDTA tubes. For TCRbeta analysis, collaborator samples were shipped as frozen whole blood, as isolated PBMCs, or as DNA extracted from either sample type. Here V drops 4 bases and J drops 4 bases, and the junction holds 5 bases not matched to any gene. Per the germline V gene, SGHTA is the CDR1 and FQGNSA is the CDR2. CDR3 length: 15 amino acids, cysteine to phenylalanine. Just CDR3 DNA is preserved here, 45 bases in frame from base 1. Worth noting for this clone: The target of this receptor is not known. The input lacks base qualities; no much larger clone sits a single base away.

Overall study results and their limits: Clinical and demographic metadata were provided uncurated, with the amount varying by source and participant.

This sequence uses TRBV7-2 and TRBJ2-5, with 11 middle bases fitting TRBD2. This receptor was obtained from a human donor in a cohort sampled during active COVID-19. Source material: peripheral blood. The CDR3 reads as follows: CASSSTSGMVETQYF. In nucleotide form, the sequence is TGTGCCAGCAGCTCGACTAGCGGGATGGTAGAGACCCAGTACTTC.